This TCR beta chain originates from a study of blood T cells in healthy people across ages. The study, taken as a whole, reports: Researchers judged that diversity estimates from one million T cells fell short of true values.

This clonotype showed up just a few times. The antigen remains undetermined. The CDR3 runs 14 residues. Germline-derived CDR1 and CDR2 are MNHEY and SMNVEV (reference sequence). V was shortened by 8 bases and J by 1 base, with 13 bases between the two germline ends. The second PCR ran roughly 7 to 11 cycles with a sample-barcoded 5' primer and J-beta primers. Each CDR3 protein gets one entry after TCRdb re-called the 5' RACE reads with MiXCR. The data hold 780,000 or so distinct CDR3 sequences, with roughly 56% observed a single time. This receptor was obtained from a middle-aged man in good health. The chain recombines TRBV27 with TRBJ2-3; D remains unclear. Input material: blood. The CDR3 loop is CASVGPGGTDTQYF. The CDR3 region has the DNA TGTGCCAGCGTTGGTCCGGGCGGCACAGATACGCAGTATTTT.